This TCR beta chain stems from a study of CXCR3 chemokines and chemotherapy response in bladder cancer. The germline V and J ends were trimmed by 1 base and 5 bases, with 10 bases remaining between them. The CDR3 sequence is 15 residues long. Germline V gene data show CDR1 as SGHKS and CDR2 as YYEKEE (reference sequence). This clonotype was counted ten times or more. TCRdb re-derived calls from the PCR reads in MiXCR, one entry per CDR3 protein. The sample contains 8,000 to 10,000 distinct CDR3 sequences, about 23% of which appear only once. Sampling was performed from a patient whose treatment included neoadjuvant chemotherapy. V is TRBV5-5 and J is TRBJ1-6; D remains unclear. This receptor was obtained from a human donor with bladder cancer that did not respond to neoadjuvant chemotherapy. CDR3 coding DNA: TGTGCCAGCAGCTTGTCAAGCCCCGATAATTCACCCCTCCACTTT. Translating it yields CASSLSSPDNSPLHF.